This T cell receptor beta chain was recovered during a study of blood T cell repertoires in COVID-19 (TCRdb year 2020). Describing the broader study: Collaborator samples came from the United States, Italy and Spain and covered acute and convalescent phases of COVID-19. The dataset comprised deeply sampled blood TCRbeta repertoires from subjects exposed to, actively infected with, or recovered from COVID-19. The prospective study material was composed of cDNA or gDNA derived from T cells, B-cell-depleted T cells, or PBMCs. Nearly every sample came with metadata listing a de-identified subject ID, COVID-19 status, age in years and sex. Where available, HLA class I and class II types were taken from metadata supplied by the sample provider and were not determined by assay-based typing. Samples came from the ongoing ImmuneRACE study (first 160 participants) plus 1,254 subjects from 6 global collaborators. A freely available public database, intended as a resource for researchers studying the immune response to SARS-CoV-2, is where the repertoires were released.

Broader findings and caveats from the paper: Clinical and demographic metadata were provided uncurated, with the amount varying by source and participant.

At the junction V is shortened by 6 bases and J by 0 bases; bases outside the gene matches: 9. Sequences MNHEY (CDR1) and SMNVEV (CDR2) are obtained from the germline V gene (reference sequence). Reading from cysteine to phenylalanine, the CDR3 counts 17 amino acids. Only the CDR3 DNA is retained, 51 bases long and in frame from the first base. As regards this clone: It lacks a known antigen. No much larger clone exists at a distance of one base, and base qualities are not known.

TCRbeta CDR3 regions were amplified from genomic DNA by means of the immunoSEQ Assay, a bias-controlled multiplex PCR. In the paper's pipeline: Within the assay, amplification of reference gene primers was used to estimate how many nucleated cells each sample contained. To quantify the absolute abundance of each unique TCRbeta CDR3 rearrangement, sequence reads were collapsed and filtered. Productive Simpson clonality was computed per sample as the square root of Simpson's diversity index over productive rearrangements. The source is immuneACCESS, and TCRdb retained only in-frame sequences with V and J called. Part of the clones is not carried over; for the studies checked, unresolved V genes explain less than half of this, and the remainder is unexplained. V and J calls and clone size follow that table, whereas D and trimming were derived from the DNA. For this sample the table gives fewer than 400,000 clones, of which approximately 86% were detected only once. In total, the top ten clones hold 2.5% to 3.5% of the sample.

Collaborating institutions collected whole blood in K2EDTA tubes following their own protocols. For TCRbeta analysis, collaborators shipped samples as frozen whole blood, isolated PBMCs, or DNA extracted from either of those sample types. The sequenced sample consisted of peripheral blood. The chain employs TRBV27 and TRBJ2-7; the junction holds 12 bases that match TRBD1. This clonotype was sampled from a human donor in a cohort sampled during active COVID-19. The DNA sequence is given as TGTGCCAGCAGCCCCGGGACAGGGGGCATACTCTCCTACGAGCAGTACTTC. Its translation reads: CASSPGTGGILSYEQYF.